The 10 T cell receptor beta chains reported below all come from one sample, sequenced in a study of T cell clonality in common variable immunodeficiency. TCRdb's copy holds only in-frame clones and misses some; the assay was immunoSEQ multiplex PCR. Listed for the sample are 40,000 to 45,000 clones, none seen a single time. The sample comprised peripheral blood mononuclear cells. The receptors stem from a person aged 18 to 75 in good health.

There are many counts of this clone. Sequence at one end of the junction differs from germline and may be a read error. The CDR3 end falls 3 residues outside the read, so it is completed with the germline J gene. The chain is built from TRBV5-1 and TRBJ1-1; 12 bases are a match to TRBD1. Germline CDR1 SGHRS, CDR2 YFSETQ. CDR3 length: 17 amino acids. The sequenced CDR3 bases are TGCGCTAGCAGCTTCTCGGGGGACAGGGGGCCCAGCACTGAA. Its protein is CASSFSGDRGPSTE. The full CDR3 protein is CASSFSGDRGPSTEAFF.

This clone was detected ten times or more. With the read ending 3 residues before the CDR3 end, the germline J gene is used to fill in that end. The chain combines TRBV28 with TRBJ2-5, with TRBD1 matching 9 bases. Germline V CDR1 and CDR2: MDHEN, SYDVKM. The CDR3 consists of 15 residues. The V gene end was trimmed by 4 bases and the J gene end by 5 bases; junction bases not matched to a gene: 8. The CDR3 bases that were read are TGTGCCAGCAGTTCCATACAGGGGGCGCGGGAGACC. Protein sequence: CASSSIQGARET. The entire CDR3 reads CASSSIQGARETQYF. The complete variable domain, with remaining parts taken from reference TRBV28 and TRBJ2-5, reads DVKVTQSSRYLVKRTGEKVFLECVQDMDHENMFWYRQDPGLGLRLIYFSYDVKMKEKGDIPEGYSVSREKKERFSLILESASTNQTSMYLCASSSIQGARETQYFGPGTRLLVL.

This clone was picked up many times. The read finishes 3 residues shy of the CDR3 end, and the germline J gene is used to complete it. The chain recombines TRBV5-1 with TRBJ1-1; D is uncertain. The ends were cut back, 0 bases at V and 0 bases at J, with 3 bases in the middle. Per the germline V gene, CDR1 is SGHRS and CDR2 is YFSETQ. CDR3 length: 13 amino acids. CDR3 sequence reads: CASSLALNTEAFF. CDR3 DNA, as far as it was read: TGCGCCAGCAGCTTGGCTCTGAACACTGAA. Full variable domain (outside the CDR3, taken from reference TRBV5-1 and TRBJ1-1): KAGVTQTPRYLIKTRGQQVTLSCSPISGHRSVSWYQQTPGQGLQFLFEYFSETQRNKGNFPGRFSGRQFSNSRSEMNVSTLELGDSALYLCASSLALNTEAFFGQGTRLTVV.

This clone was counted ten times or more. The CDR3 extends 3 residues past the end of the read, so its final part is completed from the germline J gene. The rearrangement links TRBV4-2 to TRBJ2-3; D is ambiguous. The CDR3 consists of 15 residues. V lost 4 bases to trimming and J lost 2 bases, with 13 bases between them. Germline loops: CDR1 LGHNA, CDR2 YNFKEQ. The CDR3 DNA, read in part, is TGTGCCAGCAGCCCCAGGTCTCAACTCACAGATACG. It specifies CASSPRSQLTDT. The entire CDR3 sequence reads CASSPRSQLTDTQYF.

This clone was picked up many times. This chain's CDR3 is CASSAHGTSGQPQHF. The sequenced CDR3 bases are TGTGCCAGCAGCGCGCACGGGACTTCGGGTCAGCCC. This chain joins TRBV9 and TRBJ1-5, with a tentative D call TRBD1 (5 bases). Sequencing ends 3 residues short of the CDR3 end; the germline J gene provides the rest. The CDR3 totals 15 residues. V gave up 3 bases and J gave up 6 bases, with 16 bases separating them. Germline CDR1 and CDR2: SGDLS and YYNGEE.

This clone was counted at least ten times. CDR3 DNA, as far as it was read: TGTGCCAGCAGCAAACACAGGGGACCGGCTTTGAATGAG. Its protein product is CASSKHRGPALNE. The entire CDR3 protein is CASSKHRGPALNEQFF. The chain links TRBV7-8 to TRBJ2-1; 7 bases are a match to TRBD1. The sequence runs out 3 residues before the end of the CDR3; the remainder is reconstructed from the germline J gene. V lost 5 bases to trimming and J lost 7 bases; unmatched junction nucleotides: 14. Germline assignment: CDR1 SGHVS and CDR2 FQNEAQ. The CDR3 totals 16 residues.

Ten or more counts support this clone. The read ends 3 residues early relative to the CDR3; the germline J gene fills the gap. The chain links TRBV28 to TRBJ2-5; 11 bases fit TRBD2. Germline V CDR1 and CDR2: MDHEN, SYDVKM. J was trimmed by 6 bases and V by 1 base; bases with no gene match: 7. The CDR3 sequence is 16 residues long. The CDR3 DNA, read in part, is TGTGCCAGCAGTTTATTAGCGGGAGGGCCAGAGAAGACC. Translation: CASSLLAGGPEKT. The full CDR3 reads CASSLLAGGPEKTQYF.

This clone was seen ten or more times. The read stops 3 residues short of the end of the CDR3; the missing end is completed from the germline J gene. This chain connects TRBV2 to TRBJ2-7, with TRBD2 identical over 12 bases. The CDR3 totals 13 residues. The junction had 1 base not matched to a gene; V was cut back by 6 bases and J by 4 bases. From germline, CDR1 is SNHLY and CDR2 FYNNEI. The CDR3 sequence: CASSGLAGYEQYF. CDR3 bases read: TGTGCCAGCAGCGGACTAGCGGGATACGAG.

This clone was recorded many times. Read coverage stops 3 residues before the CDR3 terminus; the germline J gene supplies the remainder. The V call is TRBV19, the J call TRBJ1-2; the match to TRBD1 covers 7 bases. Germline V lookup: CDR1 LNHDA, CDR2 SQIVND (reference sequence). The ends lost 2 bases at V and 2 bases at J; junction bases unmatched: 5. This CDR3 comprises 15 residues. The CDR3 region is CASSIYPGGNYGYTF. The covered CDR3 bases are TGTGCCAGTAGTATATATCCAGGGGGGAACTATGGC.

The table lists this clone with many counts. The read terminates 3 residues before the CDR3 end, so the remaining end is supplied by the germline J gene. The chain carries TRBV5-5 and TRBJ1-2; the D is unclear. The CDR3 is made up of 15 amino acids. Trimming removed 4 bases at V and 1 base at J, with 14 bases between. Germline CDR1 reads SGHKS; CDR2 reads YYEKEE (reference sequence). Partial CDR3 DNA: TGTGCCAGCAGCCTCGGGTCGACGGTTAACTATGGC. It is translated as CASSLGSTVNYG. In full, the CDR3 reads CASSLGSTVNYGYTF.